Listed below are T cell receptor beta chains from one sample, sequenced in a study of radiation and T cells in renal cell carcinoma. The data were produced by immunoSEQ multiplex PCR, yet TCRdb's version contains in-frame clones alone and is incomplete. Among under 100,000 clones listed, 84% were seen once. The source was blood, collected from a patient whose treatment included radiotherapy and nephrectomy. The receptor source for this set is a man aged 55 to 70 with renal cell carcinoma. Each CDR3 is given with its conserved first and last residue. Fields, in order: CDR3 DNA, CDR3 protein, V gene, D gene, clone size, J gene. A D gene is named only where the DNA matches it firmly. For some rows the clone size is stated as once, few or many, or as a class when expanded; others skip it.

CDR3nt: TGTGCCAGCAGTTTGTTACACGACTCCTACGAGCAGTACTTC
CDR3aa: CASSLLHDSYEQYF
v_gene: TRBV27
d_gene: -
abundance: -
j_gene: TRBJ2-7

CDR3nt: TGCAGCGTTGAAGTCGGTCTTGGGGGGCGATGGGAGACCCAGTACTTC
CDR3aa: CSVEVGLGGRWETQYF
v_gene: TRBV29-1
d_gene: -
abundance: once
j_gene: TRBJ2-5

CDR3nt: TGTGCCAGCAGCCCCGGGACTAGCGGCTACAATGAGCAGTTCTTC
CDR3aa: CASSPGTSGYNEQFF
v_gene: TRBV6-5
d_gene: TRBD2
abundance: -
j_gene: TRBJ2-1

CDR3nt: TGTGCCAGCTCACCAAACAGGGGTGGATATAGCAATCAGCCCCAGCATTTT
CDR3aa: CASSPNRGGYSNQPQHF
v_gene: TRBV18
d_gene: TRBD1
abundance: -
j_gene: TRBJ1-5

CDR3nt: TGTGCCACCAGCAGAAACAGGGGGCCCTCTGGAAACACCATATATTTT
CDR3aa: CATSRNRGPSGNTIYF
v_gene: TRBV15
d_gene: TRBD1
abundance: few
j_gene: TRBJ1-3

CDR3nt: TGTGCCACCAGCAGAGATTATCAGAACGAGCAGTACTTC
CDR3aa: CATSRDYQNEQYF
v_gene: TRBV15
d_gene: -
abundance: -
j_gene: TRBJ2-7

CDR3nt: TGTGCCAGCAGTTTACGGGACTACAATGAGCAGTTCTTC
CDR3aa: CASSLRDYNEQFF
v_gene: TRBV27
d_gene: -
abundance: -
j_gene: TRBJ2-1

CDR3nt: TGTGCCACCAGCAGAGATATTACAGGGGGACTCTATGGCTACACCTTC
CDR3aa: CATSRDITGGLYGYTF
v_gene: TRBV15
d_gene: TRBD1
abundance: -
j_gene: TRBJ1-2

CDR3nt: TGTGCCAGCAGCTTAGATAGCGGGAGGAACGAGCAGTACTTC
CDR3aa: CASSLDSGRNEQYF
v_gene: TRBV7-8
d_gene: TRBD2
abundance: few
j_gene: TRBJ2-7

CDR3nt: TGCGCCAGCAGCTTGCAACTAGCGGGAGGTCCCTACGAGCAGTACTTC
CDR3aa: CASSLQLAGGPYEQYF
v_gene: TRBV4-3
d_gene: TRBD2
abundance: -
j_gene: TRBJ2-7

CDR3nt: TGTGCCAGCAGTTACTCCGGGGCGAGCACTGAAGCTTTCTTT
CDR3aa: CASSYSGASTEAFF
v_gene: TRBV6-6
d_gene: -
abundance: -
j_gene: TRBJ1-1

CDR3nt: TGTGCCAGCAGTGAATCCTCAGGGAACTACGAGCAGTACTTC
CDR3aa: CASSESSGNYEQYF
v_gene: TRBV25-1
d_gene: -
abundance: once
j_gene: TRBJ2-7

CDR3nt: TGTGCCAGCAGTTTCGGGACTAGCGGGAGGGCCACGCAGTATTTT
CDR3aa: CASSFGTSGRATQYF
v_gene: TRBV6-6
d_gene: TRBD2
abundance: -
j_gene: TRBJ2-3

CDR3nt: TGTGCCAGTAGTATAGACTGGGGCCACCAAGAGACCCAGTACTTC
CDR3aa: CASSIDWGHQETQYF
v_gene: TRBV19
d_gene: -
abundance: -
j_gene: TRBJ2-5

CDR3nt: TGTGCCATCACCCCCGACCCCAGGACAGGGGGCATCGGAAATGGCTACACCTTC
CDR3aa: CAITPDPRTGGIGNGYTF
v_gene: TRBV10-3
d_gene: TRBD1
abundance: -
j_gene: TRBJ1-2

CDR3nt: TGTGCCAGCAGTGAGACGGCAGATTCCTCCTACGAGCAGTACTTC
CDR3aa: CASSETADSSYEQYF
v_gene: TRBV6-1
d_gene: -
abundance: many
j_gene: TRBJ2-7

CDR3nt: TGTGCCAGTAGTCGTCAACTTCCGGGACAGGGAACGCATTATAGGGGTACAGATACGCAGTATTTT
CDR3aa: CASSRQLPGQGTHYRGTDTQYF
v_gene: TRBV19
d_gene: TRBD1
abundance: -
j_gene: TRBJ2-3

CDR3nt: TGCGCCAGCAGCCGACAGGGGACCTACGAGCAGTACTTC
CDR3aa: CASSRQGTYEQYF
v_gene: TRBV5-1
d_gene: TRBD1
abundance: -
j_gene: TRBJ2-7

CDR3nt: TGCAGCGTTGGGTTCGGGGGCGCCTACAATGAGCAGTTCTTC
CDR3aa: CSVGFGGAYNEQFF
v_gene: TRBV29-1
d_gene: -
abundance: -
j_gene: TRBJ2-1

CDR3nt: TGTGCCAGCAGCTTAGCGTTAAAACAGGGTGGCTACACCTTC
CDR3aa: CASSLALKQGGYTF
v_gene: TRBV7-2
d_gene: -
abundance: -
j_gene: TRBJ1-2

CDR3nt: TGCGCCAGCAGCCAGTGGGACAGGGAGGGGTATGGCTACACCTTC
CDR3aa: CASSQWDREGYGYTF
v_gene: TRBV4-1
d_gene: TRBD1
abundance: -
j_gene: TRBJ1-2

CDR3nt: TGCAGCGTCAAAAGTCAGGGGGTAAGGGAGCAGTACTTC
CDR3aa: CSVKSQGVREQYF
v_gene: TRBV29-1
d_gene: TRBD1
abundance: -
j_gene: TRBJ2-7

CDR3nt: TGCGCCAGCAGGGGAGGGAAAGGGGCTTCCTACGAGCAGTACTTC
CDR3aa: CASRGGKGASYEQYF
v_gene: TRBV10-1
d_gene: TRBD2
abundance: few
j_gene: TRBJ2-7

CDR3nt: TGCGCCAGCAGCACCTCCTCCGGGACAGGGGGAAGAACCGGTAACTATGGCTACACCTTC
CDR3aa: CASSTSSGTGGRTGNYGYTF
v_gene: TRBV5-1
d_gene: TRBD1
abundance: -
j_gene: TRBJ1-2

CDR3nt: TGTGCCAGCAGGGGTAGCAATCAGCCCCAGCATTTT
CDR3aa: CASRGSNQPQHF
v_gene: TRBV6-1
d_gene: -
abundance: -
j_gene: TRBJ1-5

CDR3nt: TGTGCCATCGAGGGAGGGAGTCGGGTCGACGAGCAGTACTTC
CDR3aa: CAIEGGSRVDEQYF
v_gene: TRBV28
d_gene: TRBD2
abundance: -
j_gene: TRBJ2-7

CDR3nt: TGTGCCAGCAGCCAAGAAGTTAGTGAGCAGTTCTTC
CDR3aa: CASSQEVSEQFF
v_gene: TRBV4-2
d_gene: -
abundance: -
j_gene: TRBJ2-1

CDR3nt: TGCGCCAGCAGCTTGAACGCAGGTTCGGGTCGCGAGCAGTACTTC
CDR3aa: CASSLNAGSGREQYF
v_gene: TRBV5-1
d_gene: -
abundance: -
j_gene: TRBJ2-7

CDR3nt: TGTGCCAGCAGTCTACCGGGGACTGCAACTAATGAAAAACTGTTTTTT
CDR3aa: CASSLPGTATNEKLFF
v_gene: TRBV28
d_gene: -
abundance: -
j_gene: TRBJ1-4

CDR3nt: TGTGCCAGCAGCATAGGGAGGCAGAACACTGAAGCTTTCTTT
CDR3aa: CASSIGRQNTEAFF
v_gene: TRBV9
d_gene: -
abundance: -
j_gene: TRBJ1-1

CDR3nt: TGCGCCAGCAGCTTCCATACAGGCGGGGATCAGCCCCAGCATTTT
CDR3aa: CASSFHTGGDQPQHF
v_gene: TRBV5-1
d_gene: -
abundance: -
j_gene: TRBJ1-5

CDR3nt: TGTGCCAGCAGCTTAGGGCCGACAGGGGGCCTTGAAGCTTTCTTT
CDR3aa: CASSLGPTGGLEAFF
v_gene: TRBV7-9
d_gene: TRBD1
abundance: -
j_gene: TRBJ1-1

CDR3nt: TGTGCCAGCAGTCCAGGACGGACTCCAATTTCTAAGTTCTTC
CDR3aa: CASSPGRTPISKFF
v_gene: TRBV27
d_gene: -
abundance: -
j_gene: TRBJ2-1

CDR3nt: TGTGCCAGCAGTTTAGTTTACGGAGACATAGTTTATCAGCCCCAGCATTTT
CDR3aa: CASSLVYGDIVYQPQHF
v_gene: TRBV27
d_gene: -
abundance: -
j_gene: TRBJ1-5

CDR3nt: TGTGCCAGCAGGAGACTTACAGGGGGCACTGAAGCTTTCTTT
CDR3aa: CASRRLTGGTEAFF
v_gene: TRBV28
d_gene: TRBD1
abundance: few
j_gene: TRBJ1-1

CDR3nt: TGCGCCAGCAGCTTGGGTATATTGCGGGATTCCTACAATGAGCAGTTCTTC
CDR3aa: CASSLGILRDSYNEQFF
v_gene: TRBV5-1
d_gene: -
abundance: few
j_gene: TRBJ2-1

CDR3nt: TGTGCCAGTAGTCTGGGACAAAGTGGTACCATGAACACTGAAGCTTTCTTT
CDR3aa: CASSLGQSGTMNTEAFF
v_gene: TRBV19
d_gene: -
abundance: -
j_gene: TRBJ1-1

CDR3nt: TGTGCCAGCAGCCATCGTCCACAGGGGTCCGCCAATCAGCCCCAGCATTTT
CDR3aa: CASSHRPQGSANQPQHF
v_gene: TRBV5-6
d_gene: TRBD1
abundance: -
j_gene: TRBJ1-5

CDR3nt: TGTGCCAGCAGTCCCGGGACGGCTCTCTATGGCTACACCTTC
CDR3aa: CASSPGTALYGYTF
v_gene: TRBV27
d_gene: -
abundance: once
j_gene: TRBJ1-2

CDR3nt: TGTGCCAGTAGTATAGCGGCATCCAAAGCTTTCTTT
CDR3aa: CASSIAASKAFF
v_gene: TRBV19
d_gene: -
abundance: -
j_gene: TRBJ1-1

CDR3nt: TGTGCCAGCAGTTTATTGCAGGGGACAGATACGCAGTATTTT
CDR3aa: CASSLLQGTDTQYF
v_gene: TRBV28
d_gene: -
abundance: -
j_gene: TRBJ2-3

CDR3nt: TGTGCCAGCAGCTTTGGGGATGCCAAAAACATTCAGTACTTC
CDR3aa: CASSFGDAKNIQYF
v_gene: TRBV7-9
d_gene: -
abundance: -
j_gene: TRBJ2-4

CDR3nt: TGTGCCAGCAGCTATATTTTGACGGGAGGATTCCTCAACTACAATGAGCAGTTCTTC
CDR3aa: CASSYILTGGFLNYNEQFF
v_gene: TRBV7-9
d_gene: TRBD2
abundance: -
j_gene: TRBJ2-1

CDR3nt: TGTGCCAGCAGTCCGGCGAACAGGGGTTGGACTGAAGCTTTCTTT
CDR3aa: CASSPANRGWTEAFF
v_gene: TRBV28
d_gene: TRBD1
abundance: many
j_gene: TRBJ1-1

CDR3nt: TGTGCCAGCAGTCCCGGCCTTGGGGCCCACTACGAGCAGTACTTC
CDR3aa: CASSPGLGAHYEQYF
v_gene: TRBV28
d_gene: -
abundance: few
j_gene: TRBJ2-7

CDR3nt: TGTGCCAGCAGTGTTCGTGTCCAACCAGGTAGCGGGAATGAGCAGTTCTTC
CDR3aa: CASSVRVQPGSGNEQFF
v_gene: TRBV6-1
d_gene: TRBD2
abundance: -
j_gene: TRBJ2-1

CDR3nt: TGTGCCAGTAGTAAGGGTGGGGCCAATGAGCAGTTCTTC
CDR3aa: CASSKGGANEQFF
v_gene: TRBV19
d_gene: -
abundance: -
j_gene: TRBJ2-1

CDR3nt: TGTGCCAGCATGGTGTTGAGCGGGTGGAGCTCCTACAATGAGCAGTTCTTC
CDR3aa: CASMVLSGWSSYNEQFF
v_gene: TRBV6-4
d_gene: -
abundance: -
j_gene: TRBJ2-1

CDR3nt: TGTGCCAGCAGTTTTCGGGGTAATAGGGCCTACGAGCAGTACTTC
CDR3aa: CASSFRGNRAYEQYF
v_gene: TRBV28
d_gene: -
abundance: once
j_gene: TRBJ2-7

CDR3nt: TGCAGCGTTGAAGGCGGCGGGGACAGGGGCTCCTACGAGCAGTACTTC
CDR3aa: CSVEGGGDRGSYEQYF
v_gene: TRBV29-1
d_gene: TRBD1
abundance: -
j_gene: TRBJ2-7